This T cell receptor (beta chain) originates from a study of cytomegalovirus exposure and HLA in healthy donors. It was with 60 Vbeta and 13 Jbeta primers that the PCR ran. Using immunoSEQ multiplex PCR, the repertoire was profiled, and TCRdb retains in-frame clones only, with some absent. The repertoire includes over 110,000 clones, 70% to 85% of them detected once, and 2.5% sits in the top ten. The CDR3 is made up of 13 amino acids. Germline V gene lookup returns CDR1 WNHNN and CDR2 SYGVQD (reference sequence). With 6 bases removed from V and 2 bases from J, the gap between germline ends came to 8 bases.

The rearrangement joins TRBV10-1 to TRBJ1-5; D is unclear. Material for sequencing was PBMCs. The source of this sequence is a male donor in good health and CMV-seronegative. The DNA for the CDR3 is TGCGCCAGCAGACCGCCGGGCAATCAGCCCCAGCATTTT. As protein: CASRPPGNQPQHF.